This record covers a single T cell receptor (beta chain). Its specificity is unknown. The same CDR3 also results from other DNA sequences found in this sample. The data belong to a study of shared clonotypes between healthy human individuals. Study-wide context: Every donor yielded three CD4 naive, three CD4 memory, two CD8 naive and one CD8 memory plate.

Germline V gives CDR1 KGHSH, CDR2 LQKENI. This CDR3 comprises 15 residues. With 0 bases clipped from V and 4 bases from J, the junction kept 2 bases outside the gene matches. Generated by immunoSEQ multiplex PCR, the TCRdb table keeps only in-frame clones and is missing some. This table has approximately 1.5 million clones, around 98% appearing once. Findings of the study overall: Clonotypes not shared had lower generation probabilities than those common to all four donors. Sharing across four donors was highest in naive CD4 (about 5%) and lowest in memory CD8 (roughly 0.4%).

The sequenced sample consisted of naive CD4+ T cells sorted from blood. The subset denotes: CD45RA+ positively selected. This TCR was sampled from a man aged 25-40 years in good health. The chain combines TRBV18 with TRBJ2-7; 11 bases fit TRBD2. The CDR3, as DNA: TGTGCCAGCTCACCACCCGCTAGCGGGAGGTACGAGCAGTACTTC. It codes for CASSPPASGRYEQYF.